These 6 T cell receptor beta chains were all obtained from the same sample, sequenced in a study of cytomegalovirus exposure and HLA in healthy donors (dated by TCRdb to about 2017). The library was made by the immunoSEQ multiplex PCR assay. The multiplex PCR relied on a mix of 60 forward primers for TCR Vbeta segments and 13 reverse primers for TCR Jbeta segments. Entries here come from immuneACCESS through TCRdb and include only in-frame sequences with V and J called. Some clones fail to appear in such tables; in the studies checked, an unresolved V gene covers under half of the shortfall, and the cause of the remainder is unknown. This sample's listing comprises 100,000 to 150,000 clones. The ten top clones hold about 1.4% of the sample. What was sequenced was PBMCs. The source of these receptors is a woman in her thirties or forties in good health and CMV-seronegative.

The CDR3 DNA sequence: TGCAGCGACAAACAGGGGATGGGAGGCTACACCTTC. It is translated as CSDKQGMGGYTF. The chain uses TRBV29-1 and TRBJ1-2; 7 positions match TRBD1. The CDR3 runs to 12 residues. J gave up 8 bases and V 7 bases, and 10 bases lay outside the gene matches. CDR1 and CDR2 (germline): SQVTM, ANQGSEA.

The genes are TRBV6-5 and TRBJ2-3; 9 bases agree with TRBD1. V was clipped by 4 bases and J by 4 bases; unmatched bases: 3. Per germline, CDR1 MNHEY and CDR2 SVGAGI. The CDR3 is 14 amino acids. The CDR3 DNA reads TGTGCCAGCAGTTGGGACAGGGCGGCAGATACGCAGTATTTT. Amino acids: CASSWDRAADTQYF.

J is TRBJ1-2 and V is TRBV10-3; D remains unclear. V was shortened by 1 base and J by 1 base, with 10 bases between the two germline ends. Per the germline V gene, CDR1 is ENHRY and CDR2 is SYGVKD. The CDR3 covers 15 residues. CDR3 residues: CAISEFVGSNYGYTF. The CDR3 bases are TGTGCCATCAGTGAGTTTGTGGGGAGTAACTATGGCTACACCTTC.

The rearrangement uses TRBV15 and TRBJ2-7; 7 nucleotides line up with TRBD1. V dropped 1 base and J dropped 0; count of bases not matched to a gene: 3. CDR1 LNHNV and CDR2 YYDKDF come from the germline V gene (reference sequence). The CDR3 is 15 amino acids. CDR3 coding DNA: TGTGCCACCAGCAGAGGACAGGGCTTCTCCTACGAGCAGTACTTC. Protein sequence: CATSRGQGFSYEQYF.

V is TRBV11-2 and J is TRBJ2-1, with 7 bases aligning to TRBD2. Germline V gene data show CDR1 as SGHAT and CDR2 as FQNNGV. The CDR3 is 15 residues long. The V segment lost 5 bases and the J segment 2 bases; nucleotides outside the gene matches: 6. CDR3 loop: CASSKGAGAYNEQFF. Written as DNA, the CDR3 is TGTGCCAGCAGCAAAGGGGCGGGAGCCTACAATGAGCAGTTCTTC.

The chain links TRBV7-6 to TRBJ2-5; 7 bases are a match to TRBD2. The tail of the sequence fits TRBJ2-7 better, so the J call may be wrong. CDR1 and CDR2 (germline): SGHVS, FNYEAQ. The CDR3 is made up of 14 amino acids. CDR3 nucleotides: TGTGCCAGCAGCTTAGTAGCGGGCTCCTACGAGCAGTACTTC. Encoded protein: CASSLVAGSYEQYF.